This TCR beta chain was found in a study of neurological immune-mediated disorders. The method for making cDNA was 5'RACE, and it used 10-nucleotide random UMIs. TCRdb independently ran MiXCR on the 5' RACE reads; one entry per CDR3 protein. The data show tens of thousands of distinct CDR3 sequences, approximately 14% seen once. This clonotype was seen many times. Its antigen is not identified. Whole-study findings and limits: Private repertoires in all groups were suggested by the finding that expanded clones across subjects shared no CDR3 amino acid sequences.

CD4+ or CD8+ T cells, about a million per library, were used for sorted libraries. Germline CDR1 reads SGHTA; CDR2 reads FQGNSA. The CDR3 has 14 amino acids. Trimming shortened V by 1 base and J by 0 bases, and 7 bases separated the two germline ends. Sequencing was done on a sample of CD4+ T cells from blood. The chain combines TRBV7-2 with TRBJ2-7; D is undetermined. The origin of this receptor is a woman aged 60-75 years with HTLV-1-associated myelopathy (HAM/TSP). The chain's CDR3 is CASSLGMSSYEQYF. The CDR3 DNA is TGTGCCAGCAGCTTAGGGATGAGCTCCTACGAGCAGTACTTC.